This T cell receptor beta chain is drawn from a study of T-cell reconstitution after alpha-beta-depleted transplantation in children. A library of TCRbeta sequences, prepared with unique molecular identifiers, was generated. TCRdb used MiXCR to reprocess the PCR reads, holding one entry per CDR3 protein. The table has around 200,000 distinct CDR3 sequences, approximately 17% seen once. This TCR derives from a male patient aged 2-15 years who had a stem cell transplant for acute lymphoblastic leukemia, so the T cells may come from the graft donor. The sample was PBMCs, mostly from graft donor cells, taken 360 days after TCRalphabeta/CD19-depleted stem cell transplant.

The DNA of the CDR3 is TGCGCCAGCAGCCAAGGGACAGTTGAAGCTTTCTTT. Translating gives CASSQGTVEAFF. The chain has TRBV4-1 and TRBJ1-1, with a possible D match to TRBD1 (6 bases). Per germline, CDR1 MGHRA and CDR2 YSYEKL. Trimming cost V 1 base and J 7 bases, with 7 bases left between them. The CDR3 sequence is 12 residues long.